This T cell receptor (beta chain) was retrieved from a study of PD-1 blockade in classical Hodgkin lymphoma. Study-wide findings and caveats: Compared with healthy donors, newly diagnosed patients reportedly showed lower baseline TCR diversity. Significantly greater TCR diversity emerged by C4D1 in CD4+ cells but not CD8+ cells.

Unmatched junction bases numbered 6, after V lost 0 bases and J lost 4 bases. The germline V gene encodes CDR1 SGDLS and CDR2 YYNGEE. The CDR3 totals 16 residues. Assay: immunoSEQ multiplex PCR; the TCRdb copy retains only in-frame clones and omits some. The data contain 90,000 to 95,000 clones, approximately 89% of them singletons. Concerning this clone itself: Antigen specificity is unknown.

Every patient was affected by relapse after autologous stem cell transplantation, while exposure to brentuximab vedotin was not uniform. The patients, who had relapsed/refractory classical Hodgkin lymphoma, achieved best responses of complete response, partial response or progressive disease. The chain employs TRBV9 and TRBJ2-1; TRBD1 aligns across 8 bases. The source is a human donor with classical Hodgkin lymphoma. Sequencing used peripheral blood mononuclear cells (PBMCs), obtained before the second cycle of nivolumab. CDR3 nucleotides: TGTGCCAGCAGCGTAGCCCGGACAGGGTCGTACAATGAGCAGTTCTTC. Protein: CASSVARTGSYNEQFF.